These 7 T cell receptor beta chains were sequenced from one sample in a study of cytomegalovirus exposure and HLA in healthy donors. PCR involved 60 Vbeta and 13 Jbeta primers. Clones were read by immunoSEQ multiplex PCR, and TCRdb kept only the in-frame ones, dropping some. The repertoire holds fewer than 200,000 clones, with roughly 71% as singletons. Sequencing used PBMCs. The source is a girl under 18 in good health and CMV-seronegative.

V is TRBV5-1 and J is TRBJ1-2; no firm D call. The V end was cut by 6 bases, the J end by 3 bases, with 15 bases between. The CDR3 runs 14 residues. CDR1 and CDR2 (germline): SGHRS, YFSETQ. The CDR3 loop is CASTLGPVDYGYTF. The CDR3, as DNA: TGCGCCAGCACCCTGGGCCCCGTGGACTATGGCTACACCTTC.

The rearrangement links TRBV2 to TRBJ1-4; the match to TRBD1 covers 7 bases. In germline, CDR1 is SNHLY, CDR2 FYNNEI. The CDR3 covers 15 residues. Germline trimming cut 2 bases from V and 10 bases from J; bases unmatched to any gene: 10. CDR3 coding DNA: TGTGCCAGCAGTGAATTCGCCGGACAGGCTAGAAAACTGTTTTTT. Encoded protein: CASSEFAGQARKLFF.

The rearrangement uses TRBV7-9 and TRBJ2-1; 7 bases line up with TRBD2. The CDR3 has 12 amino acids. J was trimmed by 10 bases and V by 5 bases; bases with no gene match: 5. CDR1 and CDR2 from the germline V gene are SEHNR and FQNEAQ (reference sequence). The CDR3 sequence is CASSRSTSEQFF. The CDR3 DNA sequence: TGTGCCAGCAGCCGATCGACTAGCGAGCAGTTCTTC.

V is TRBV10-2 and J is TRBJ1-1; D may be TRBD1 (6 bases). Germline V gene data show CDR1 as WSHSY and CDR2 as SAAADI. Trimming left V 10 bases short and J 2 bases short, with 11 bases between. The CDR3 is 12 amino acids. The CDR3 spells CATSTGNTEAFF. CDR3 DNA: TGCGCCACTTCGACAGGAAACACTGAAGCTTTCTTT.

This clone was detected a few times. This chain links TRBV6-5 with TRBJ1-1; the D gene is possibly TRBD1 (6 bases). Between the trimmed V and J ends, which lost 2 bases and 1 base, there was a span of 11 bases. CDR1 and CDR2 from the germline V gene are MNHEY and SVGAGI. The length of the CDR3 is 15 residues. CDR3 nucleotides: TGTGCCAGCAGTTACCCCCCAGGGGCGAACACTGAAGCTTTCTTT. It translates to CASSYPPGANTEAFF.

This chain joins TRBV27 and TRBJ1-1; 8 bases fit TRBD1. The J segment lost 3 bases and the V segment lost 5 bases, leaving 8 bases of the junction unmatched. Germline CDR1 MNHEY, CDR2 SMNVEV (reference sequence). The CDR3 extends over 15 amino acids. CDR3 protein: CASSLDRASYTEAFF. Here the CDR3 DNA reads TGTGCCAGCAGTCTGGACAGGGCCTCATACACTGAAGCTTTCTTT.

CDR3 coding DNA: TGTGCCACCAGCAGAGCATATGGACAGGGTGACACTGAAGCTTTCTTT. It translates to CATSRAYGQGDTEAFF. The J gene is TRBJ1-1, the V gene TRBV15; 8 bases line up with TRBD1. Germline trimming cut 1 base from V and 3 bases from J; bases unmatched to any gene: 7. The CDR3 is made up of 16 amino acids. Germline-derived CDR1 and CDR2 are LNHNV and YYDKDF (reference sequence).